This T cell receptor beta chain derives from a study of T cell repertoires in cytomegalovirus infection. Broader study findings: Adding up the frequency of public TCR beta families identified people who carried CMV plus the relevant HLA.

This clonotype was counted many times. Antigen: not known. TCRdb redid the calling of the reads with MiXCR, one entry per CDR3 protein. The data hold tens of thousands of distinct CDR3 sequences, with approximately 22% observed a single time. Germline lookup yields CDR1 MNHEY and CDR2 SVGEGT. V was shortened by 7 bases and J by 2 bases, with 18 bases between the two germline ends. This CDR3 has 15 amino acids. V is TRBV6-2 or TRBV6-3 and J is TRBJ2-7; D is possibly TRBD2 (6 bases). This TCR was sampled from a human donor in good health (CMV status not recorded). Some clones in this sample may be carry-over from other donors' samples. The sample comprised PBMCs, sequenced either directly or after in vitro stimulation (not recorded which). CDR3 sequence: CASNPPRRGPYEQYF. The CDR3 bases are TGTGCCAGCAACCCACCACGGAGGGGACCCTACGAGCAGTACTTC.